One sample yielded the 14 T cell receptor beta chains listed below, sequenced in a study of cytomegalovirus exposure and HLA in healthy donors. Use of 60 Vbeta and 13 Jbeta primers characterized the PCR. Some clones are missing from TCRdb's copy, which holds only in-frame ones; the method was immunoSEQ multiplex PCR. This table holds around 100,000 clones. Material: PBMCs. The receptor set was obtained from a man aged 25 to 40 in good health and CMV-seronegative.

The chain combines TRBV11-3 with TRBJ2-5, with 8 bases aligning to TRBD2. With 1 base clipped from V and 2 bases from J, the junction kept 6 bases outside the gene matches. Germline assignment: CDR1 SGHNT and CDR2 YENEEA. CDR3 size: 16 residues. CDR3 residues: CASSLGRGGRQETQYF. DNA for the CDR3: TGTGCCAGCAGCTTAGGTCGCGGGGGGCGGCAAGAGACCCAGTACTTC. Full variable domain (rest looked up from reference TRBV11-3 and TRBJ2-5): EAGVVQSPRYKIIEKKQPVAFWCNPISGHNTLYWYLQNLGQGPELLIRYENEEAVDDSQLPKDRFSAERLKGVDSTLKIQPAELGDSAVYLCASSLGRGGRQETQYFGPGTRLLVL.

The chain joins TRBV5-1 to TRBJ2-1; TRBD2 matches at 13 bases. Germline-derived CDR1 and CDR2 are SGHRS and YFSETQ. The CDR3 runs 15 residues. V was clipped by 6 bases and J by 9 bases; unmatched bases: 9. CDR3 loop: CASTLLLAGGGEQFF. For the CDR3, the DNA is TGCGCCAGCACCCTACTACTAGCGGGGGGGGGTGAGCAGTTCTTC.

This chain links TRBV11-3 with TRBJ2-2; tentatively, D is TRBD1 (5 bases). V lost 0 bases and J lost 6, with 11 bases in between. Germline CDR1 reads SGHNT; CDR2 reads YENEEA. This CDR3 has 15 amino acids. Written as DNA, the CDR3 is TGTGCCAGCAGCTTAGAAGGGGCAGGGTCCGGGGAGCTGTTTTTT. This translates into CASSLEGAGSGELFF.

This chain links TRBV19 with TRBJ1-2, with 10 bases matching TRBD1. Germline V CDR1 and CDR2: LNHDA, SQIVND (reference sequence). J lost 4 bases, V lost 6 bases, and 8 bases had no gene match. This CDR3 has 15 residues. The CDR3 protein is CASRVDRGRSYGYTF. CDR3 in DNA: TGTGCCAGTAGGGTAGACAGGGGGCGATCCTATGGCTACACCTTC.

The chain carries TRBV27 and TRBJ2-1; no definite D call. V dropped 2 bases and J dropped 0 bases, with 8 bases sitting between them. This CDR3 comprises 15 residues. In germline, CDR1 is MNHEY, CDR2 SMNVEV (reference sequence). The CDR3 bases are TGTGCCAGCAGTTTAAGTGCTAGCTCCTACAATGAGCAGTTCTTC. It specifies CASSLSASSYNEQFF.

The CDR3 here is CASRMRDTEAFF. In nucleotides, the CDR3 is TGTGCCAGCAGAATGAGGGACACTGAAGCTTTCTTT. The chain has TRBV6-6 and TRBJ1-1; D is unclear. Germline V CDR1 and CDR2: MNHNY, SVGAGI (reference sequence). The ends were cut back, 6 bases at V and 3 bases at J, with 8 bases in the middle. The CDR3 covers 12 residues.

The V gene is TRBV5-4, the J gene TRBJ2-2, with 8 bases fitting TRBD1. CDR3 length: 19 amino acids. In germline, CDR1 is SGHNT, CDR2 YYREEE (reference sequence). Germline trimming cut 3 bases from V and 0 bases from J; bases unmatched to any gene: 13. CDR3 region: CASSSEDRDVVANTGELFF. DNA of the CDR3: TGTGCCAGCAGCTCGGAGGACAGGGATGTAGTCGCGAACACCGGGGAGCTGTTTTTT. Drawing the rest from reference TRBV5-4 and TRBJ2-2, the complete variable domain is ETGVTQSPTHLIKTRGQQVTLRCSSQSGHNTVSWYQQALGQGPQFIFQYYREEENGRGNFPPRFSGLQFPNYSSELNVNALELDDSALYLCASSSEDRDVVANTGELFFGEGSRLTVL.

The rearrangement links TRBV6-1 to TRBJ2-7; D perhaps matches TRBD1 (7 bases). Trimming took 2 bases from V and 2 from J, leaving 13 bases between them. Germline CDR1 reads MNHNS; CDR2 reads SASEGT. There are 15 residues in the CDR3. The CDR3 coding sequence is TGTGCCAGCAGTGAAATGACAGGGACTCCCTACGAGCAGTACTTC. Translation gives CASSEMTGTPYEQYF.

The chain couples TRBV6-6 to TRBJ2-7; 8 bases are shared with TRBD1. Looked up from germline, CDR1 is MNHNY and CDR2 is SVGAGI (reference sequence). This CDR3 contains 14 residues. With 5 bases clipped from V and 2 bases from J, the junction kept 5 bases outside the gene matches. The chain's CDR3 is CASSGQGGAYEQYF. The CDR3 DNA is TGTGCCAGCAGTGGACAGGGCGGAGCCTACGAGCAGTACTTC.

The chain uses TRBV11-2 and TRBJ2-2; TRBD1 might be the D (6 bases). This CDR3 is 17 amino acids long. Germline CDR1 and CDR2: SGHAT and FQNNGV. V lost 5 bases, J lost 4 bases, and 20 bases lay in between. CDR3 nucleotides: TGTGCCAGCAGCAGGAATAGGGCAGGGGACGGCACCGGGGAGCTGTTTTTT. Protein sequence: CASSRNRAGDGTGELFF.

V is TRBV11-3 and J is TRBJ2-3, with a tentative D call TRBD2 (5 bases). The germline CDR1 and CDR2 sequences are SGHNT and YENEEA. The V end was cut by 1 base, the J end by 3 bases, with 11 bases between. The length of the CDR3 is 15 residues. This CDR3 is CASSLASRGTDTQYF. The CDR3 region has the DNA TGTGCCAGCAGCTTAGCGTCTCGCGGGACAGATACGCAGTATTTT.

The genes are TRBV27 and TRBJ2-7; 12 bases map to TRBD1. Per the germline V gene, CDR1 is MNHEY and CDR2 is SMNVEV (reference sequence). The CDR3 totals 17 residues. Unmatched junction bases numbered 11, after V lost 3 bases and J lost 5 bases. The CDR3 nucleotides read TGTGCCAGCAGTTTCCGACCGGGACAGGGGGCTGGGGACGAGCAGTACTTC. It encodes CASSFRPGQGAGDEQYF.

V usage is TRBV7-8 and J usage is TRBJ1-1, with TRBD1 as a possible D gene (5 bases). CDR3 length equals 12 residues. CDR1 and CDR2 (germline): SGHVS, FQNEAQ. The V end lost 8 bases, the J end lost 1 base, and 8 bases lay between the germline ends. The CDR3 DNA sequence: TGTGCCAGCGTAGGACAGAACACTGAAGCTTTCTTT. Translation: CASVGQNTEAFF.

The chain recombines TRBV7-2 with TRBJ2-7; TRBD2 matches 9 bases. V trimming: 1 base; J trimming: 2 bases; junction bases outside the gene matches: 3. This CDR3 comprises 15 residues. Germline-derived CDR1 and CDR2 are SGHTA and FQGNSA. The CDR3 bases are TGTGCCAGCAGCTTAGGACTAGCGGAGACCTACGAGCAGTACTTC. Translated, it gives CASSLGLAETYEQYF.